These 19 T cell receptor beta chains were all obtained from the same sample, sequenced in a study of shared clonotypes between healthy human individuals. Clones were sequenced by immunoSEQ multiplex PCR, and TCRdb holds only the in-frame ones, with some missing. The table includes approximately 500,000 clones, approximately 81% detected once. The sequencing sample was made of PBMCs. Every receptor here comes from a woman between 40 and 55 years old in good health. Some clones in this sample may be carry-over from other donors' samples.

The chain combines TRBV29-1 with TRBJ2-7; the D is unclear. The CDR3 spans 11 residues. CDR1 SQVTM and CDR2 ANQGSEA come from the germline V gene. V shed 0 bases and J shed 10 bases, with 10 bases lying between them. The CDR3 is CSVEDSAVQYF. DNA of the CDR3: TGCAGCGTTGAAGATTCGGCGGTCCAGTACTTC.

V usage is TRBV28 and J usage is TRBJ2-4, with 8 bases lining up with TRBD1. This CDR3 comprises 13 residues. With V trimmed by 5 bases and J by 7 bases, 4 bases remained unmatched. Germline CDR1 is MDHEN and CDR2 is SYDVKM. Written as DNA, the CDR3 is TGTGCCAGCAGTACCCAGGGGGCGAACATTCAGTACTTC. Translated, it gives CASSTQGANIQYF. The whole variable domain, filled in from reference TRBV28 and TRBJ2-4, reads DVKVTQSSRYLVKRTGEKVFLECVQDMDHENMFWYRQDPGLGLRLIYFSYDVKMKEKGDIPEGYSVSREKKERFSLILESASTNQTSMYLCASSTQGANIQYFGAGTRLSVL.

J is TRBJ2-3 and V is TRBV7-2; D unclear. CDR1 SGHTA and CDR2 FQGNSA come from the germline V gene. CDR3 size: 17 residues. Trimming took off 1 base at V and 0 bases at J, with 14 bases between the two ends. CDR3 sequence reads: CASSLGIRTRSTDTQYF. Here the CDR3 DNA reads TGTGCCAGCAGCTTAGGTATCCGTACCCGAAGCACAGATACGCAGTATTTT. The entire variable domain, with the rest obtained from reference TRBV7-2 and TRBJ2-3, is as follows: GAGVSQSPSNKVTEKGKDVELRCDPISGHTALYWYRQSLGQGLEFLIYFQGNSAPDKSGLPSDRFSAERTGGSVSTLTIQRTQQEDSAVYLCASSLGIRTRSTDTQYFGPGTRLTVL.

The sample holds many counts of this clone. This chain uses TRBV27 with TRBJ2-7, with D perhaps TRBD1 or TRBD2 (5 bases each). V lost 5 bases to trimming and J lost 0 bases, with 14 bases between them. The CDR3 totals 15 residues. CDR1 is MNHEY and CDR2 is SMNVEV in the germline V gene (reference sequence). The CDR3 coding sequence is TGTGCCAGCAGTATAGGGACGGATAGCTCCTACGAGCAGTACTTC. It encodes CASSIGTDSSYEQYF.

This clone was detected ten times or more. The CDR3 coding sequence is TGTGCCAGCAGATTAACAGTTAGCACAGATACGCAGTATTTT. Its translation is CASRLTVSTDTQYF. The rearrangement links TRBV6-1 to TRBJ2-3; no reliable D call. The CDR3 sequence is 14 residues long. The V end was cut by 6 bases, the J end by 0 bases, with 10 bases between. Germline CDR1 is MNHNS and CDR2 is SASEGT.

Points on this clone: Since a much larger clone is just one base distant, this may be a read error. The rearrangement uses TRBV7-9 and TRBJ1-1; 8 positions match TRBD1. Trimming took 4 bases from V and 4 from J; bases not matched to a gene: 2. Per the germline V gene, CDR1 is SEHNR and CDR2 is FQNEAQ (reference sequence). The CDR3 sequence is 13 residues long. CDR3 protein: CASSSTGVTEAFF. CDR3 DNA: TGTGCCAGCAGCTCGACAGGGGTCACTGAAGCTTTCTTT. Variable domain in full (rest from reference TRBV7-9 and TRBJ1-1): DTGVSQNPRHKITKRGQNVTFRCDPISEHNRLYWYRQTLGQGPEFLTYFQNEAQLEKSRLLSDRFSAERPKGSFSTLEIQRTEQGDSAMYLCASSSTGVTEAFFGQGTRLTVV.

This sequence joins TRBV7-2 and TRBJ1-1, with a tentative D call TRBD1 (5 bases). The CDR3 runs 15 residues. Germline V CDR1 and CDR2: SGHTA, FQGNSA. Between the trimmed V and J ends, which lost 5 bases and 1 base, there was a span of 14 bases. For the CDR3, the DNA is TGTGCCAGCAGCCTAGGTTGGGGCCGGAACACTGAAGCTTTCTTT. Amino acid sequence: CASSLGWGRNTEAFF.

This clone was recorded only once. This chain joins TRBV14 and TRBJ2-7; D possibly corresponds to TRBD1 (6 bases). Germline-derived CDR1 and CDR2 are SGHDN and FVKESK. This CDR3 spans 15 amino acids. V was pared by 4 bases and J by 0 bases, with 13 bases between. CDR3 protein: CASSPLPGASYEQYF. CDR3 nucleotides: TGTGCCAGCAGCCCCCTCCCAGGGGCCTCCTACGAGCAGTACTTC.

V usage is TRBV7-2 and J usage is TRBJ2-7; maybe TRBD2 (7 bases). From germline, CDR1 is SGHTA and CDR2 FQGNSA. The CDR3 sequence is 16 residues long. Trimming shortened V by 3 bases and J by 7 bases, and 22 bases separated the two germline ends. The CDR3 protein is CASSLTLGGLAREQYF. CDR3 DNA sequence: TGTGCCAGCAGCTTGACATTGGGGGGGCTGGCTCGGGAGCAGTACTTC. Supplemented by reference TRBV7-2 and TRBJ2-7, the full variable domain reads GAGVSQSPSNKVTEKGKDVELRCDPISGHTALYWYRQSLGQGLEFLIYFQGNSAPDKSGLPSDRFSAERTGGSVSTLTIQRTQQEDSAVYLCASSLTLGGLAREQYFGPGTRLTVT.

This clone showed up just a few times. The chain is built from TRBV18 and TRBJ2-2, with 7 bases aligning to TRBD2. V shed 0 bases and J 5 bases; nucleotides not matched to a gene: 9. Germline V gene sequence: CDR1 KGHSH, CDR2 LQKENI. This CDR3 spans 17 amino acids. CDR3 coding DNA: TGTGCCAGCTCACCACCGGGCCTAGCGGTAGGGACCGGGGAGCTGTTTTTT. Protein product: CASSPPGLAVGTGELFF.

This chain links TRBV12-5 with TRBJ2-2; TRBD2 matches at 11 bases. The trim removed 0 bases at V and 2 bases at J, leaving 5 bases unmatched. The CDR3 is 18 residues long. The germline CDR1 and CDR2 sequences are LGHNT and FRNRAP. CDR3 DNA sequence: TGTGCTAGTGGTTTGGTGCGGGGACTAGCGGTAAACACCGGGGAGCTGTTTTTT. It specifies CASGLVRGLAVNTGELFF.

V and J are TRBV9 and TRBJ2-1; no reliable D call. Germline V gene lookup returns CDR1 SGDLS and CDR2 YYNGEE. The V end was cut by 2 bases, the J end by 8 bases, with 5 bases between. The CDR3 sequence is 11 residues long. The CDR3 sequence: CASSVSYEQFF. DNA for the CDR3: TGTGCCAGCAGCGTGTCCTATGAGCAGTTCTTC.

The chain employs TRBV7-2 and TRBJ1-1, with TRBD1 as a possible D gene (6 bases). Germline V gene lookup returns CDR1 SGHTA and CDR2 FQGNSA. The CDR3 is 15 residues long. V was clipped by 0 bases and J by 6 bases, with 14 bases between them. The CDR3 protein is CASSLAMRGAAEAFF. The DNA for the CDR3 is TGTGCCAGCAGCTTAGCGATGAGGGGGGCAGCTGAAGCTTTCTTT.

The chain links TRBV6-5 to TRBJ2-7, with 7 nucleotides matching TRBD1. Per germline, CDR1 MNHEY and CDR2 SVGAGI. The CDR3 spans 15 residues. V lost 7 bases and J lost 2; bases outside the gene matches: 11. CDR3: CASNREGADPYEQYF. The CDR3, as DNA: TGTGCCAGCAACCGAGAGGGGGCGGACCCCTACGAGCAGTACTTC.

A note on this clone: A far larger clone is only one base removed, so a read error is likely. The chain is built from TRBV5-4 and TRBJ2-1; TRBD2 matches at 9 bases. Unmatched junction bases numbered 2, after V lost 2 bases and J lost 2 bases. The CDR3 length is 15 residues. The V gene's germline CDR1 is SGHNT and CDR2 YYREEE (reference sequence). CDR3 in DNA: TGTGCCAGCAGCTTTAGCGGGAGCGCCTACAATGAGCAGTTCTTC. Protein sequence: CASSFSGSAYNEQFF. Looking up the rest from reference TRBV5-4 and TRBJ2-1 gives the full variable domain: ETGVTQSPTHLIKTRGQQVTLRCSSQSGHNTVSWYQQALGQGPQFIFQYYREEENGRGNFPPRFSGLQFPNYSSELNVNALELDDSALYLCASSFSGSAYNEQFFGPGTRLTVL.

Turning to this clone: A far bigger clonotype differs at one base, so this is likely a read error. This chain joins TRBV2 and TRBJ1-3, with D maybe TRBD1 (6 bases). The closer fit of TRBJ2-2 to the DNA end suggests the J call may be wrong. This CDR3 spans 13 amino acids. CDR1 and CDR2 (germline): SNHLY, FYNNEI. The CDR3 here is CASSLRQEGELFF. The CDR3 region has the DNA TGTGCCAGCAGTCTTCGACAGGAAGGGGAGCTGTTTTTT.

This clone appeared once. V and J are TRBV6-5 and TRBJ1-1; D ambiguous. Germline CDR1 MNHEY, CDR2 SVGAGI. Trimming pared 6 bases from V and 1 base from J, leaving 9 bases between. This CDR3 is built from 13 residues. The CDR3 DNA reads as TGTGCCAGCAGGACTGATCAGAACACTGAAGCTTTCTTT. Translating it yields CASRTDQNTEAFF.

The J gene is TRBJ1-2, the V gene TRBV2; TRBD1 aligns across 11 bases. The V and J ends lost 2 bases and 7 bases, in that order; junction bases with no gene match: 3. Germline CDR1 is SNHLY and CDR2 is FYNNEI. The CDR3 has 14 residues. CDR3 DNA: TGTGCCAGCAGTGAATCGGGACAGGGGGTTGGCTACACCTTC. Translating it yields CASSESGQGVGYTF.

This chain links TRBV7-8 with TRBJ2-3, with D uncertain. The CDR3 is 17 amino acids. Trimming left V 5 bases short and J 3 bases short, with 21 bases between. Per the germline V gene, CDR1 is SGHVS and CDR2 is FQNEAQ. CDR3 bases: TGTGCCAGCAGCCCGCTCCCCCTCGCGGTGGGGACAGATACGCAGTATTTT. Its translation is CASSPLPLAVGTDTQYF.